These 9 T cell receptor beta chains share one sample of origin, sequenced in a study of T cell clonality in common variable immunodeficiency. Findings and limits, study-wide: Fewer deletions and N-nucleotide insertions were reportedly seen in common variable immunodeficiency TCR beta sequences.

TCRdb keeps only in-frame clones here, not all; method: immunoSEQ multiplex PCR. The sample contains about 28,000 clones, none of them singletons. Their cognate antigens are unknown. Input material: peripheral blood mononuclear cells. Receptors originate from a human donor with common variable immunodeficiency.

This clone was observed a few times. The CDR3 end falls 3 residues outside the read, so it is completed with the germline J gene. The genes are TRBV19 and TRBJ2-2, with TRBD1 identical over 7 bases. The V gene end was trimmed by 4 bases and the J gene end by 2 bases; junction bases not matched to a gene: 7. There are 16 residues in the CDR3. Germline V gene data show CDR1 as LNHDA and CDR2 as SQIVND (reference sequence). This CDR3 reads CASSSRDSSNTGELFF. CDR3 DNA, as far as it was read: TGTGCCAGTAGTAGCCGGGACAGCTCAAACACCGGGGAG.

This clone was counted between two and nine times. The read terminates 3 residues before the CDR3 end, so the remaining end is supplied by the germline J gene. The rearrangement links TRBV6-2 or TRBV6-3 to TRBJ2-3; 9 positions agree with TRBD2. Losses at the gene ends were 5 bases for V and 2 bases for J; bases not matched to a gene: 8. The germline gives CDR1 MNHEY, CDR2 SVGEGT. The CDR3 length is 16 residues. CDR3 residues: CASSALRTSVTDTQYF. The CDR3 bases that were read are TGTGCCAGCAGTGCCTTGAGGACTAGCGTCACAGATACG.

This clone was observed a handful of times. The sequenced CDR3 bases are TGTGCCAGCAGCGCGCGACAGGGCCATGTCACTGAA. This gives the protein CASSARQGHVTE. The entire CDR3 protein reads CASSARQGHVTEAFF. The rearrangement uses TRBV7-8 and TRBJ1-1; TRBD1 matches 7 bases. The read is 3 residues too short to cover the CDR3 end, so that end is filled in from the germline J gene. The CDR3 consists of 15 residues. V shed 5 bases and J 4 bases; nucleotides not matched to a gene: 10. In germline, CDR1 is SGHVS, CDR2 FQNEAQ.

A few counts support this clone. The missing CDR3 end, 3 residues past where the read stops, is filled in from the germline J gene. The V gene is TRBV18, the J gene TRBJ1-3; 7 bases are shared with TRBD1. The V segment lost 3 bases and the J segment 4 bases; nucleotides outside the gene matches: 9. Germline V gene sequence: CDR1 KGHSH, CDR2 LQKENI. CDR3 length equals 16 residues. The covered CDR3 bases are TGTGCCAGCTCACCGGGGAAGGGGGCGAAAGGAAACACC. This codes for CASSPGKGAKGNT. The whole CDR3 protein is CASSPGKGAKGNTIYF.

For this clone: From the germline J gene comes the end of the CDR3, since the read stops 3 residues before it. This sequence joins TRBV29-1 and TRBJ2-3; possibly TRBD1 for D (5 bases). Per germline, CDR1 SQVTM and CDR2 ANQGSEA. V lost 7 bases, J lost 0 bases, and 8 bases lay in between. This CDR3 is 12 amino acids long. CDR3 sequence reads: CSDRGSTDTQYF. CDR3 DNA, as far as it was read: TGCAGCGATAGGGGAAGCACAGATACG.

Only a few counts were recorded for this clone. With the read ending 3 residues before the CDR3 end, the germline J gene is used to fill in that end. The chain employs TRBV6-4 and TRBJ2-3, with 7 bases lining up with TRBD2. CDR3 length equals 15 residues. After removal of 8 bases from V and 0 bases from J, the junction contained 8 bases not matched to a gene. Germline loops: CDR1 MRHNA, CDR2 SNTAGT. The CDR3 here is CASAESGDSTDTQYF. The CDR3 DNA, read in part, is TGTGCCAGCGCTGAGAGCGGGGATAGCACAGATACG.

The table lists this clone with many counts. The sequence runs out 3 residues before the end of the CDR3; the remainder is reconstructed from the germline J gene. V is TRBV5-1 and J is TRBJ1-5, with TRBD1 matching 7 bases. The V gene's germline CDR1 is SGHRS and CDR2 YFSETQ. This CDR3 contains 15 residues. The V and J ends lost 0 bases and 4 bases, in that order; junction bases with no gene match: 4. The sequenced part of the CDR3 DNA is TGCGCCAGCAGCTTGGCCGGCAGGGGGAATCAGCCC. Translation gives CASSLAGRGNQP. Given in full, the CDR3 is CASSLAGRGNQPQHF. Full variable domain (outside the CDR3, taken from reference TRBV5-1 and TRBJ1-5): KAGVTQTPRYLIKTRGQQVTLSCSPISGHRSVSWYQQTPGQGLQFLFEYFSETQRNKGNFPGRFSGRQFSNSRSEMNVSTLELGDSALYLCASSLAGRGNQPQHFGDGTRLSIL.

This clone has a count of ten or more. The CDR3 end is not reached by the read, which stops 3 residues before it; the germline J gene fills it in. The rearrangement links TRBV29-1 to TRBJ1-1; D is ambiguous. Germline CDR1 and CDR2: SQVTM and ANQGSEA. The CDR3 is 11 amino acids. Trimming took off 6 bases at V and 0 bases at J, with 5 bases between the two ends. Partial CDR3 DNA: TGCAGCGTAGCCTTGAACACTGAA. Amino acid sequence: CSVALNTE. The full CDR3 sequence reads CSVALNTEAFF.

This clone was observed a few times. CDR3 region: CASSLSRYEQYF. Partial CDR3 DNA: TGTGCCAGCAGCTTATCTCGCTACGAG. This chain connects TRBV7-2 to TRBJ2-7; D remains ambiguous. The read halts 3 residues ahead of the CDR3 end, with the missing end drawn from the germline J gene. Germline values: CDR1 SGHTA, CDR2 FQGNSA. Trimming shortened V by 2 bases and J by 3 bases, and 5 bases separated the two germline ends. The CDR3 runs 12 residues.